The rows below give T cell receptor beta chains drawn from one sample of a study of blood T cell repertoires in COVID-19. Libraries were prepared by immunoSEQ multiplex PCR; TCRdb keeps only in-frame clonotypes and omits some of them. The data contain 400,000 or so clones, around 87% of them singletons. Input material: peripheral blood. These TCRs come from a human donor in a cohort sampled during active COVID-19. The CDR3 runs from the conserved cysteine through the conserved F or W. The D gene is left open where the match is weak. The size of a clone is reported for some rows only, either as once, few or many, or as a class for expanded clones.

V gene	D gene	J gene	clone size	CDR3 protein	CDR3 DNA
TRBV11-2	.	TRBJ2-3	.	CASSLGERADTQYF	TGTGCCAGCAGCTTAGGGGAGCGGGCAGATACGCAGTATTTT
TRBV23-1	TRBD2	TRBJ2-2	.	CASSQLAGILNTNTGELFF	TGCGCCAGCAGTCAGTTAGCGGGAATACTCAATACAAACACCGGGGAGCTGTTTTTT
TRBV5-6	TRBD2	TRBJ2-3	once	CASSPLAGGSTDTQYF	TGTGCCAGCAGCCCCCTAGCGGGAGGGAGCACAGATACGCAGTATTTT
TRBV27	TRBD2	TRBJ2-3	.	CASSSLFASGRKGTDTQYF	TGTGCCAGCAGTTCCCTCTTTGCTAGCGGGAGGAAGGGGACAGATACGCAGTATTTT
TRBV7-9	.	TRBJ1-2	few	CASSYYREILYGYTF	TGTGCCAGCAGCTATTACAGGGAAATACTCTATGGCTACACCTTC
TRBV5-1	TRBD2	TRBJ2-3	once	CASSFRTSGMTDTQYF	TGCGCCAGCAGCTTTCGGACTAGCGGGATGACAGATACGCAGTATTTT
TRBV12-3/TRBV12-4	TRBD2	TRBJ2-4	.	CASSLGLAGQYF	TGTGCCAGCAGTTTAGGGCTAGCGGGGCAGTACTTC
TRBV2	TRBD1	TRBJ2-1	.	CASSVVGQGVDEQFF	TGTGCCAGCAGTGTGGTGGGACAGGGGGTCGATGAGCAGTTCTTC
TRBV11-3	TRBD2	TRBJ2-1	.	CASSSIAGSSYNEQFF	TGTGCCAGCAGCTCCATAGCGGGAAGCTCCTACAATGAGCAGTTCTTC
TRBV5-8	TRBD1	TRBJ2-3	.	CASSLGQGSTDTQYF	TGTGCCAGCAGCTTAGGACAGGGAAGTACAGATACGCAGTATTTT
TRBV27	.	TRBJ1-5	few	CASSYRQNQPQHF	TGTGCCAGCAGTTACCGACAGAATCAGCCCCAGCATTTT
TRBV29-1	TRBD2	TRBJ2-3	.	CSQAGGPADTQYF	TGCAGTCAAGCGGGGGGGCCCGCAGATACGCAGTATTTT
TRBV3-1/TRBV3-2	.	TRBJ1-1	.	CASSQGGPKTEAFF	TGTGCCAGCAGCCAAGGTGGGCCAAAGACTGAAGCTTTCTTT
TRBV7-9	.	TRBJ1-3	.	CASSASLSGNTIYF	TGTGCCAGCAGCGCAAGCTTAAGCGGAAACACCATATATTTT
TRBV6-5	.	TRBJ2-3	.	CASSYSSGGTDTQYF	TGTGCCAGCAGTTACTCGTCCGGGGGAACAGATACGCAGTATTTT
TRBV7-9	TRBD1	TRBJ2-5	.	CASSPGQGRLETQYF	TGTGCCAGCAGCCCGGGACAGGGGAGGTTGGAGACCCAGTACTTC
TRBV28	TRBD2	TRBJ2-2	.	CASSLSGLAGAGELFF	TGTGCCAGCAGTTTATCCGGACTAGCGGGAGCCGGGGAGCTGTTTTTT
TRBV6-1	.	TRBJ1-1	.	CASSEDRVSTEAFF	TGTGCCAGCAGTGAAGACAGGGTATCGACTGAAGCTTTCTTT
TRBV6-1	TRBD2	TRBJ2-3	.	CASSAGLAGGTDTQYF	TGTGCCAGCAGTGCGGGACTAGCGGGAGGTACAGATACGCAGTATTTT
TRBV3-1/TRBV3-2	.	TRBJ2-7	few	CASSQDTEGSYEQYF	TGTGCCAGCAGCCAAGATACTGAGGGATCCTACGAGCAGTACTTC
TRBV5-1	.	TRBJ2-2	.	CASSLKGANTGELFF	TGCGCCAGCAGCTTGAAAGGAGCGAACACCGGGGAGCTGTTTTTT
TRBV5-1	TRBD2	TRBJ2-5	.	CASSRTSGRLGSETQYF	TGCGCCAGCAGCCGGACTAGCGGGCGCCTGGGATCAGAGACCCAGTACTTC
TRBV25-1	TRBD1	TRBJ1-3	.	CASRDSSFPGNTIYF	TGTGCCAGCCGGGACAGCTCCTTTCCTGGAAACACCATATATTTT
TRBV7-9	.	TRBJ1-1	few	CASSLRLEAKAFF	TGTGCCAGCAGCTTAAGATTGGAGGCCAAAGCTTTCTTT
TRBV2	TRBD1	TRBJ2-7	.	CASKEDRSAYEQYF	TGTGCCAGCAAAGAGGACAGGAGTGCCTACGAGCAGTACTTC
TRBV19	TRBD2	TRBJ2-3	.	CASQRRVSGSGTDTQYF	TGTGCCAGTCAAAGGAGGGTTAGCGGGAGCGGCACAGATACGCAGTATTTT
TRBV2	.	TRBJ1-2	.	CASTQSPSILNYGYTF	TGTGCCAGCACTCAAAGCCCATCCATTCTTAACTATGGCTACACCTTC
TRBV5-1	TRBD1	TRBJ2-5	.	CASNPPGGGETQYF	TGCGCCAGCAACCCCCCAGGGGGCGGAGAGACCCAGTACTTC
TRBV9	TRBD1	TRBJ2-1	.	CASSARQGQQIPYNEQFF	TGTGCCAGCAGCGCTCGCCAGGGACAGCAAATACCCTACAATGAGCAGTTCTTC